This entry is about one T cell receptor beta chain. Seattle's enrolled individuals joined amid active infection and were then monitored longitudinally. This sample is drawn from a study of blood T cell repertoires in COVID-19. Study background: PBMCs, B-cell-depleted T cells, or T cells provided the cDNA or gDNA that made up the material.

Germline CDR1 is LNHDA and CDR2 is SQIVND (reference sequence). V lost 5 bases, J lost 7 bases, and 1 base stayed unmatched. The CDR3 has 13 residues. Per the authors' pipeline: Researchers report that nucleated cell counts were estimated from reference gene primer amplification. Using immunoSEQ multiplex PCR, the repertoire was profiled, and TCRdb retains in-frame clones only, with some absent. D and trimming were read from the DNA, whereas the V and J calls and clone size are those reported in that table. Among 150,000 to 200,000 clones listed, 90% to 95% were seen once. The V and J genes are TRBV19 and TRBJ1-6; 8 bases are a match to TRBD1. Sequenced input: peripheral blood. The origin of this receptor is a woman aged 60-70 years with COVID-19, enrolled during active disease. CDR3 region: CASSGTGNSPLHF. The CDR3 DNA is TGTGCCAGTAGTGGGACAGGCAATTCACCCCTCCACTTT.